This TCR beta chain stems from a study of blood T cells in healthy people across ages (dated by TCRdb to between 2014 and 2017). Describing the broader study: Template switching captured roughly one uniquely barcoded TCR beta cDNA molecule per two T cells in model experiments. The study measured age-related changes in TCR beta repertoire diversity using deep sequencing normalized with unique cDNA molecular identifiers. The donors were split into four age groups: young (average around 15 years), middle-aged (39), aged (about 56) and long-lived (roughly 88). The study analyzed two additional independent replicas of 1 million unique cDNA reads from the same blood draw for two donors, one aged 18 to 30 and one aged 80 or older. What the work shows at the level of the full study, not this receptor alone: Because the CMV infection status of the donors was unknown, age-related changes in expanded clonotypes may potentially have been confounded. Observed TCR beta diversity per million T cells fell roughly linearly with age, and a significant reduction was already apparent by age around 40. A strong correlation was found between observed TCR beta diversity and the percentage of naive T cells measured by flow cytometry. Because profiling used bulk unsorted PBMCs, naive and antigen-experienced compartments could not be compared conclusively. Compared with the aged group, the long-lived group had more naive CD4+ T cells, fewer expanded clones and increased TCR diversity, suggesting age selection. Total diversity estimates from one million sequenced T cells were considered lower bounds and underestimates.

To prepare the library, 5' RACE was applied. Sequencing was carried out with an Illumina HiSeq 2500. A second about 6 to 11 cycle PCR used a sample-barcoded 5' primer and a J-beta primer mix. Each TCR beta cDNA molecule received a unique molecular identifier from a template-switch 5' adaptor carrying 12 random nucleotides. At least 2.5 million CDR3-containing paired-end reads were obtained from each sample. All of the RNA was converted into first-strand cDNA using the Mint cDNA synthesis kit, with a TRBC-specific oligonucleotide serving as the primer. Following uracil-DNA glycosylase treatment, a first 18-cycle PCR with universal primers M1SS and BC2_uni_R was performed on all cDNA. The source study handled its data this way. For normalization, 1 million high-quality reads, each with a distinct molecular identifier, were randomly selected from each sample. Reads with shared molecular identifiers were discarded instead of being binned into consensus sequences. MiTCR, set to a Q25 quality threshold and the strictest error-elimination algorithm, was used for CDR3 identification, clonotype clustering and error correction. A nonparametric unseen species model with Euler transformation was used to estimate a lower bound on total TCR beta diversity. TCRdb ran its own pipeline on the public reads, namely fastp trimming at Q25 and MiXCR clone calling, and kept in-frame beta chains. Each CDR3 protein appears once, grouped with its most common genes and DNA. TCRdb's processing, not the study's, gives the V and J calls here. Recorded for this sample are around 800,000 distinct CDR3 sequences; around 25% of them occurred a single time. The ten largest clones represent approximately 2.9% of the sample.

This clonotype came up a few times. Its specific antigen is unknown. No much larger clone is present one base from it, and per-base qualities are unavailable. The junction shows trimming of 10 bases on V and 1 base on J, and the gene matches do not reach 5 bases of it. The germline V gene supplies CDR1 MNHEY and CDR2 SVGAGI. Including the terminal cysteine and phenylalanine, the CDR3 comprises 13 residues. CDR3 DNA only is kept here, 39 bases in frame from base 1. Systemically healthy Caucasian individuals from Russia, approximately 39 in total and aged about 6 to 95 years, were included as donors. Each donor gave approximately 9.4 milliliters of peripheral blood, drawn into EDTA-treated Vacutainer tubes. PBMCs were isolated by Ficoll-Paque density-gradient centrifugation, with at least 6 million obtained per sample. Trizol reagent was used to extract total RNA from the PBMCs, yielding at least 5.5 micrograms per sample. For every donor, an aliquot of PBMCs went through flow cytometry to measure the percentages of naive CD45RAhigh/CD27high T cells.

The same data also contributed to another study, on T cells of mothers and their children. As the second paper documents: Nine systemically healthy Caucasian individuals served as donors, namely three mothers together with their six children. cDNA synthesis consumed the entire amount of extracted RNA, loaded at around 1.4 ug RNA in each 15 ul reaction. In the second PCR, the M1S primer added sample barcodes and 2-4 random nucleotides. Over 8.5 million TCR beta CDR3 reads came from each mother, compared with millions of reads from each child. In both related and unrelated pairs, thymic selection shapes the output of TCR recombination in a similar way, with inherited differences having only a minor effect. Normalized repertoire overlap was always found to be slightly, but never significantly, higher in related mother-child pairs than in unrelated mother-child pairs. No persistent microchimeric T cell clones were found, with a detection sensitivity of 80 to 100 clones per million clonotypes. Deep NGS was used in the study to compare the TCR beta repertoires of mothers and children and to look for features that separate related mother-child pairs from unrelated individuals. Mothers averaged roughly 40 +/- 4 years of age and children averaged about 10 +/- 4 years. After adapter ligation was performed with NEBNext reagents, the libraries were sequenced on an Illumina HiSeq 2000 with 100+100 nt paired-end reads. Mother and child libraries were prepared a month apart and sequenced in separate runs to prevent cross-contamination. For each donor, somewhere between roughly 450,000 and 2,200,000 distinct TCR beta clonotypes were identified. Naive TCR beta clonotypes were estimated from low-frequency clonotypes matched to each donor's FACS-determined naive share, without sorting.

The TCR originated in a boy between 10 and 17 years old in good health. Specimen: blood. The receptor chain draws on TRBV6-5 and TRBJ1-1, with 8 middle bases fitting TRBD1. The DNA reads as follows: TGTGCCACCCGGACAGGGAAGAACACTGAAGCTTTCTTT. Translated, this is CATRTGKNTEAFF.